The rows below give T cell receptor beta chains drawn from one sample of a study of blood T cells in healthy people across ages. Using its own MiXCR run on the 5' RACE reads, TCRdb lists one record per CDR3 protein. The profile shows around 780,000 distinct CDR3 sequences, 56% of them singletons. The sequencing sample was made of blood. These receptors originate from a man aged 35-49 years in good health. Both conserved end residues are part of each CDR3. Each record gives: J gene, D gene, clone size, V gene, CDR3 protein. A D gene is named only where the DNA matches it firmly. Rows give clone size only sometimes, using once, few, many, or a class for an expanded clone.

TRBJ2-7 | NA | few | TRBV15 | CATSARGGHPNEQYF
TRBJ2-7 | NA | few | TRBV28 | CASSRTTSTYEQYF
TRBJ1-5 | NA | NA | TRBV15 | CATSRGPTGNSNQPQHF
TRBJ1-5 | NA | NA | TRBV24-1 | CATSESRGGQPQHF
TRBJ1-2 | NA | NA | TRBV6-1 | CASSRGRRNGYTF
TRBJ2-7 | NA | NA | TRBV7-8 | CASSFGLGVQRGYEQYF
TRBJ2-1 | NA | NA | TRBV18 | CASSPPGNNEQFF
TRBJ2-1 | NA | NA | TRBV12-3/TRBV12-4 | CASSSSTGYNEQFF
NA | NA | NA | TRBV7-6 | CASSESPANEQYF
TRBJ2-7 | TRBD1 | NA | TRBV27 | CASSLRQGPSYEQYF
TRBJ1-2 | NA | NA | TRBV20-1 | CSARQGETSYTF
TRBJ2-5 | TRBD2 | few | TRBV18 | CASSPAGDETQYF
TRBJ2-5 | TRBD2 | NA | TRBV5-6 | CASSLVLAGAQQYF
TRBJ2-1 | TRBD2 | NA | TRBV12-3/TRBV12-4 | CASSSAGGPHNEQFF
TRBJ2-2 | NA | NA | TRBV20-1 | CSARDQNTGELFF
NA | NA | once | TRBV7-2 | CASSSPPSSYNEQYF
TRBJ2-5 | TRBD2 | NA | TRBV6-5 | CASSYRGIGGETQYF